This TCR beta chain was sequenced in a study of T cells after posttransplantation cyclophosphamide. CDR3 length: 18 residues. Germline assignment: CDR1 SGHAT and CDR2 FQNNGV. V was pared by 4 bases and J by 2 bases, with 11 bases of the junction left unmatched. The study, taken as a whole, reports: Donor-recipient repertoire similarity was low at 1-2 months, rising over year one.

Only in-frame clones appear in the TCRdb table, and some are missing; sequencing was by immunoSEQ multiplex PCR. The repertoire holds 20,000 to 25,000 clones, with approximately 98% as singletons. Of note for this clone: The antigen remains unidentified.

The naive gate required viable CD3+CD4+ or CD3+CD8+ cells with CCR7+CD45RA+CD45RO-CD95-CD27+CD28+ phenotype. On the day of bone marrow donation, the related graft donor provided peripheral blood. This clonotype was sampled from a man aged 45-65 years in good health, CMV-negative, and a related stem cell transplant donor. Sequenced material: naive CD4+ T cells sorted from PBMCs. The V gene is TRBV11-2, the J gene TRBJ1-2; the match to TRBD1 covers 12 bases. CDR3 coding DNA: TGTGCCAGCAGCTCAGGGTTCGGGACAGGGGGCTTGAACTATGGCTACACCTTC. This gives the protein CASSSGFGTGGLNYGYTF.